This T cell receptor (beta chain) was captured by sequencing in a study of blood T cells in healthy people across ages. Donors gave around 10 milliliters of peripheral blood apiece. Findings of the study overall: Whereas aged donors had fewer naive CD4+ cells, long-lived donors had more of them and higher diversity.

About this clonotype: Its antigen is as yet unknown.

A second PCR of roughly 7 to 11 cycles used a sample-barcoded 5' primer and a J-beta primer mix. Every single cDNA molecule received a tag from a template-switch adaptor with 12 random nucleotides. MiXCR, run by TCRdb on the 5' RACE reads, gives a single entry per CDR3 protein. The sample yields about 1 million distinct CDR3 sequences, 40% to 45% seen once. The material sequenced was blood. The receptor's source is a woman between 55 and 75 years old in good health.

CDR3 loop: CASSRSGTGPYNEQFF. In DNA, the CDR3 is TGTGCCAGCAGCCGGAGCGGGACAGGCCCCTACAATGAGCAGTTCTTC. The chain has TRBV12-3 or TRBV12-4 and TRBJ2-1; maybe TRBD1 (8 bases). This CDR3 spans 16 amino acids. The ends were cut back, 6 bases at V and 2 bases at J, with 17 bases in the middle.